This T cell receptor beta chain was observed in a study of blood T cell repertoires in COVID-19. Looking at the study overall: Whether acute or convalescent, the COVID-19 samples came from the United States, Italy and Spain.

As processed by the authors: Nucleated cell counts were estimated from reference gene primer amplification. TCRdb's copy holds only in-frame clones and misses some; the assay was immunoSEQ multiplex PCR. V, J and clone size were drawn from that table, and D and trimming were deduced from the DNA. The sample yields around 150,000 clones, 77% seen once. The V gene lost 1 base and the J gene lost 4 bases, with 19 bases spanning the gap. The CDR3 runs 18 residues. From germline, CDR1 is MGHRA and CDR2 YSYEKL. V is TRBV4-1 and J is TRBJ2-2; perhaps TRBD1 as D (6 bases). The sample was peripheral blood. The origin of this receptor is a man between 65 and 85 years old with acute or convalescent COVID-19. Written as DNA, the CDR3 is TGCGCCAGCAGCCAAGGACAGGCGACAGGTGGTTTCACCGGGGAGCTGTTTTTT. This translates into CASSQGQATGGFTGELFF.